This TCR beta chain is from a study of shared clonotypes between healthy human individuals. The study, taken as a whole, reports: The study's rarefaction showed incomplete sorted-subset sequencing despite large depth.

Germline-derived CDR1 and CDR2 are SGHAT and FQNNGV. V trimming: 5 bases; J trimming: 6 bases; junction bases outside the gene matches: 6. The CDR3 contains 14 residues. Clones were sequenced by immunoSEQ multiplex PCR, and TCRdb holds only the in-frame ones, with some missing. The sample contains a few million clones, 85% to 95% of which appear only once. As for this clone: Its cognate antigen is unknown.

The TCR comes from a man younger than 35 in good health. Some clones in this sample may be carry-over from other donors' samples. Sequencing input: naive CD4+ T cells from PBMCs. The subset denotes: CD45RA+ positively selected. This chain joins TRBV11-2 and TRBJ1-5; 8 bases fit TRBD1. CDR3 sequence (DNA): TGTGCCAGCAGCCCGGGACAGGAGAGTCAGCCCCAGCATTTT. Protein sequence: CASSPGQESQPQHF.